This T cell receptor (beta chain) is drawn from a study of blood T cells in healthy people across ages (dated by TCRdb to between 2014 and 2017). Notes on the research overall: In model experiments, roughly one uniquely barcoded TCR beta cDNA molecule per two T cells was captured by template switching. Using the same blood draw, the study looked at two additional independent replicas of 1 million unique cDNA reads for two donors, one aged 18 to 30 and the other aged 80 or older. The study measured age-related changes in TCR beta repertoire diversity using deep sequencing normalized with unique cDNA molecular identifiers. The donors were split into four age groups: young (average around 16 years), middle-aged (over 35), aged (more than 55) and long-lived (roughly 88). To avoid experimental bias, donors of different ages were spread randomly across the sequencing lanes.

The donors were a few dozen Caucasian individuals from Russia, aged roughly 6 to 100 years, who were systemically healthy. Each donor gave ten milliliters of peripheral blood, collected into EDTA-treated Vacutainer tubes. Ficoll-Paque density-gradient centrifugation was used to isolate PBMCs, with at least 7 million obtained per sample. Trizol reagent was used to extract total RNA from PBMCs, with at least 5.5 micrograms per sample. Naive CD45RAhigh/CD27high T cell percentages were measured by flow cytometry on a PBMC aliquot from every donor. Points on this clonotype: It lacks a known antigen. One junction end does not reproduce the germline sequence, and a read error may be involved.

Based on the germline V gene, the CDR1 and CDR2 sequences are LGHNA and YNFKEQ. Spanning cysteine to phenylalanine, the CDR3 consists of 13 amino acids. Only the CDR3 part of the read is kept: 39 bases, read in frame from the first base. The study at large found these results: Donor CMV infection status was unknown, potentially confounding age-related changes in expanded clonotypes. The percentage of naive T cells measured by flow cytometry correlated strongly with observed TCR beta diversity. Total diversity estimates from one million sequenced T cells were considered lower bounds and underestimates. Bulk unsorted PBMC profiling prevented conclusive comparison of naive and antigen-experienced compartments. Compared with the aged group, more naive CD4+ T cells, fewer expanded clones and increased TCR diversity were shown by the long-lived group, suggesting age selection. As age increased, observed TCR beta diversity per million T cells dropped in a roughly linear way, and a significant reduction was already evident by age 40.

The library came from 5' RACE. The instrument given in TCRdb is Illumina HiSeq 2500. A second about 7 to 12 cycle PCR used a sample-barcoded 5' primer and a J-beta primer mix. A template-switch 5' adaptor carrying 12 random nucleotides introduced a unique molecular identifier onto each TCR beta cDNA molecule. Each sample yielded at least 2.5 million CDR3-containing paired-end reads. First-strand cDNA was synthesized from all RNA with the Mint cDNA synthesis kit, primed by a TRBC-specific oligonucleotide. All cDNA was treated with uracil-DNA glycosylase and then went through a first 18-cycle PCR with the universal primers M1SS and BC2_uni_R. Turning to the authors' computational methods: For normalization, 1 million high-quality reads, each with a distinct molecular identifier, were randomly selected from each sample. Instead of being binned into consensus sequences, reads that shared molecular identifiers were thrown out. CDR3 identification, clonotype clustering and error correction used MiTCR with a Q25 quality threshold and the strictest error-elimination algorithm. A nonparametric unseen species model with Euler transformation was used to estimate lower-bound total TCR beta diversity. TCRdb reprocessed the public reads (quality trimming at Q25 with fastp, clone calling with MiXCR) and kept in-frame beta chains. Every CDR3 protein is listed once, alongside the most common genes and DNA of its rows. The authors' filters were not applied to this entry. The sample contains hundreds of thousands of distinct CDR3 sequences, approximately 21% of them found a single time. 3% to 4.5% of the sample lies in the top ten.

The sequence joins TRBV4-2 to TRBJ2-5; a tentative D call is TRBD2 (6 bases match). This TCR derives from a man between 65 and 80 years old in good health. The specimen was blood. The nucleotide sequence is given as TGTGCCAGCAGCCAAGATCTTGCGGGGCAGGAGTTCTTC. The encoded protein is CASSQDLAGQEFF.